The 22 T cell receptor beta chains listed next were all sequenced from one sample in a study of response to subunit inactivated influenza vaccine (dated by TCRdb to the late 2010s). The protocol used for the library was RT-PCR. Sequencing used an Illumina HiSeq 2500. The raw public reads went through TCRdb reprocessing: fastp at Q25, MiXCR clone calling, in-frame beta chains kept. Rows matching on CDR3 protein sequence are summarized as one entry with the most common DNA and genes. A total of around 530,000 distinct CDR3 sequences appear in this sample, 16% of them only once. Approximately 3% of the sample is held by the ten biggest clonotypes. Material: CD4+ T cells sorted from PBMCs, obtained roughly 24 months after vaccination. These receptors originate from a man between 50 and 69 years old who received an inactivated influenza vaccine. Donor details come from another sample of the same person, matched by shared clones.

Many counts were recorded for this clonotype. J is TRBJ2-7 and V is TRBV14; D call uncertain. CDR1 is SGHDN, CDR2 FVKESK, per germline. V lost 2 bases to trimming and J lost 9 bases, with 14 bases between them. This CDR3 has 13 residues. This chain's CDR3 is CASSQNPLSWQYF. CDR3 nucleotides: TGTGCCAGCAGCCAAAACCCCCTTAGTTGGCAGTACTTC.

This clonotype was detected a few times. The CDR3 DNA sequence: TGCGCCAGCAGCTCCGGGACTAGCGGGGGGGCCTTGCACAATGAGCAGTTCTTC. Its translation is CASSSGTSGGALHNEQFF. The chain joins TRBV5-1 to TRBJ2-1, with TRBD2 matching 16 bases. V was pared by 3 bases and J by 5 bases, with 8 bases of the junction left unmatched. The V gene's germline CDR1 is SGHRS and CDR2 YFSETQ. The CDR3 totals 18 residues.

This rearrangement joins TRBV3-1 to TRBJ2-1; D is uncertain. The CDR3 sequence is 15 residues long. V was pared by 1 base and J by 4 bases, with 11 bases between. From germline, CDR1 is LGHDT and CDR2 YNNKEL (reference sequence). The CDR3 nucleotides read TGTGCCAGCAGCCAAGGGATGCTGCGTTACAATGAGCAGTTCTTC. Its protein is CASSQGMLRYNEQFF.

The J gene is TRBJ1-1, the V gene TRBV5-1; 7 bases line up with TRBD1. J was trimmed by 4 bases and V by 6 bases; bases with no gene match: 9. The CDR3 covers 14 residues. The germline gives CDR1 SGHRS, CDR2 YFSETQ. The CDR3 DNA reads TGCGCCAGCACGCCGACAGGGCGGGGCACTGAAGCTTTCTTT. Its translation: CASTPTGRGTEAFF.

CDR3 protein: CASSVALGREETQYF. CDR3 coding DNA: TGTGCCAGCAGCGTAGCCCTTGGCAGGGAAGAGACCCAGTACTTC. This sequence joins TRBV9 and TRBJ2-5; perhaps TRBD1 as D (5 bases). The germline V and J ends were trimmed by 0 bases and 3 bases, with 12 bases remaining between them. The CDR3 has 15 amino acids. CDR1 is SGDLS, CDR2 YYNGEE, per germline.

V usage is TRBV2 and J usage is TRBJ2-1; the D gene is possibly TRBD1 (7 bases). The ends were cut back, 6 bases at V and 3 bases at J, with 12 bases in the middle. Germline assignment: CDR1 SNHLY and CDR2 FYNNEI. The CDR3 is made up of 14 amino acids. The chain's CDR3 is CASREGAHYNEQFF. CDR3 nucleotides: TGTGCCAGCAGGGAGGGGGCCCACTACAATGAGCAGTTCTTC.

This chain uses TRBV20-1 with TRBJ1-1; TRBD1 is a possible D gene (5 bases). Trimming stripped 5 bases from V and 5 bases from J, with 15 bases between. This CDR3 spans 13 amino acids. The germline CDR1 and CDR2 sequences are DFQATT and SNEGSKA (reference sequence). CDR3 loop: CSAFSGRDTEAFF. The CDR3 nucleotides are TGCAGTGCTTTTTCAGGGAGGGATACTGAAGCTTTCTTT.

CDR3 in DNA: TGCGCCAGCAGCTTGGATGGGGCGGGTTTAGATGAGCAGTTCTTC. Encoded protein: CASSLDGAGLDEQFF. The rearrangement uses TRBV5-1 and TRBJ2-1, with D perhaps TRBD1 or TRBD2 (5 bases each). The CDR3 length is 15 residues. V was pared by 0 bases and J by 8 bases, with 15 bases between. Germline CDR1 is SGHRS and CDR2 is YFSETQ.

This clonotype was found many times. The genes are TRBV7-2 and TRBJ2-7, with no clear D. V gave up 3 bases and J gave up 4 bases, with 7 bases separating them. The CDR3 is 12 amino acids. From germline, CDR1 is SGHTA and CDR2 FQGNSA. The CDR3, as DNA: TGTGCCAGCAGCTTGGACGTATACGAGCAGTACTTC. Amino acids: CASSLDVYEQYF.

This clonotype showed up just a few times. The chain has TRBV5-1 and TRBJ2-7, with D perhaps TRBD1 (6 bases). Trimming took 2 bases from V and 7 from J, leaving 19 bases between them. This CDR3 is built from 15 residues. Germline V lookup: CDR1 SGHRS, CDR2 YFSETQ. CDR3 amino acids: CASSLTPGEAREQYF. The DNA of the CDR3 is TGCGCCAGCAGCTTAACCCCAGGGGAAGCGAGGGAGCAGTACTTC.

This clonotype was seen many times. V and J are TRBV25-1 and TRBJ1-4; the D gene is possibly TRBD1 (5 bases). From germline, CDR1 is MGHDK and CDR2 SYGVNS. CDR3 length: 13 residues. V lost 5 bases and J lost 6, with 10 bases in between. The CDR3 loop is CASSLDIDEKLFF. The CDR3 DNA reads as TGTGCCAGCAGTTTGGACATCGATGAAAAACTGTTTTTT.

This clonotype came up many times. The chain joins TRBV12-3 or TRBV12-4 to TRBJ2-1; possible D gene TRBD2, 6 bases. The CDR3 has 13 amino acids. With 0 bases removed from V and 11 bases from J, the gap between germline ends came to 11 bases. The DNA for the CDR3 is TGTGCCAGCAGTTTAGCTGGAGGGCCCAAGCAGTTCTTC. It yields the protein CASSLAGGPKQFF.

This clonotype was seen a few times. V usage is TRBV5-1 and J usage is TRBJ2-1; tentative D call: TRBD1 (5 bases). Trimming took 0 bases from V and 0 from J, leaving 10 bases between them. The CDR3 length is 16 residues. CDR1 is SGHRS and CDR2 is YFSETQ in the germline V gene. The DNA for the CDR3 is TGCGCCAGCAGCTTGGCTCAGGGCAGCTCCTACAATGAGCAGTTCTTC. This codes for CASSLAQGSSYNEQFF. Full variable domain (rest looked up from reference TRBV5-1 and TRBJ2-1): KAGVTQTPRYLIKTRGQQVTLSCSPISGHRSVSWYQQTPGQGLQFLFEYFSETQRNKGNFPGRFSGRQFSNSRSEMNVSTLELGDSALYLCASSLAQGSSYNEQFFGPGTRLTVL.

This clonotype was counted between two and nine times. The J gene is TRBJ2-2, the V gene TRBV28, with 11 nucleotides matching TRBD2. V dropped 7 bases and J dropped 6; count of bases not matched to a gene: 4. The CDR3 totals 14 residues. Germline CDR1 MDHEN, CDR2 SYDVKM. The CDR3: CASNLAGGSGELFF. As DNA, the CDR3 is TGTGCCAGCAACCTAGCGGGGGGTTCCGGGGAGCTGTTTTTT.

Only a few counts were recorded for this clonotype. V gene TRBV7-2 combines with J gene TRBJ2-3; no clear D gene. From germline, CDR1 is SGHTA and CDR2 FQGNSA. Trimming pared 5 bases from V and 5 bases from J, leaving 11 bases between. There are 13 residues in the CDR3. The CDR3 protein is CASSPSRLDTQYF. CDR3 DNA: TGTGCCAGCAGCCCTTCGCGGCTAGATACGCAGTATTTT.

This clonotype turned up a few times. This chain links TRBV20-1 with TRBJ1-1; 7 bases are a match to TRBD1. This CDR3 has 16 amino acids. Germline loops: CDR1 DFQATT, CDR2 SNEGSKA (reference sequence). V lost 5 bases to trimming and J lost 0 bases; unmatched junction nucleotides: 12. CDR3 bases: TGCAGTGCTTCCCGACAGGGATGGTCCATGAACACTGAAGCTTTCTTT. Its protein is CSASRQGWSMNTEAFF.

The V call is TRBV7-2, the J call TRBJ2-3; D is unclear. Germline V gene lookup returns CDR1 SGHTA and CDR2 FQGNSA. V gave up 4 bases and J gave up 4 bases, with 12 bases separating them. The CDR3 runs 14 residues. This CDR3 reads CASSSERLADTQYF. In nucleotides, the CDR3 is TGTGCCAGCAGCTCCGAACGACTGGCAGATACGCAGTATTTT.

V is TRBV10-3 and J is TRBJ2-7, with 10 bases identical to TRBD1. The CDR3 length is 14 residues. The ends lost 6 bases at V and 5 bases at J; junction bases unmatched: 7. Germline V CDR1 and CDR2: ENHRY, SYGVKD. CDR3 region: CAIRSGQGRNEQYF. The CDR3 bases are TGTGCCATCAGGTCGGGACAGGGGCGCAACGAGCAGTACTTC.

Many counts were recorded for this clonotype. J is TRBJ1-5 and V is TRBV12-3 or TRBV12-4, with D tentatively TRBD1 (5 bases). Trimming took 7 bases from V and 2 from J, leaving 9 bases between them. The CDR3 is 13 residues long. The CDR3 reads CASTRDGNQPQHF. The CDR3 nucleotides are TGTGCCAGCACCAGGGACGGCAATCAGCCCCAGCATTTT.

This clonotype was recorded a few times. This chain connects TRBV10-3 to TRBJ1-1; 10 bases map to TRBD1. V lost 2 bases and J lost 10; bases outside the gene matches: 10. From germline, CDR1 is ENHRY and CDR2 SYGVKD. The CDR3 has 15 amino acids. CDR3 protein: CAISEGTGARSGAFF. Here the CDR3 DNA reads TGTGCCATCAGTGAGGGGACAGGGGCCCGATCAGGAGCTTTCTTT.

This sequence joins TRBV5-1 and TRBJ1-3; tentative D call: TRBD1 (5 bases). CDR3 length equals 15 residues. V lost 4 bases and J 2 bases, leaving 13 bases between the germline ends. Germline V gene sequence: CDR1 SGHRS, CDR2 YFSETQ. In DNA, the CDR3 is TGCGCCAGCAGCGAGACAGCCTTCGCTGGAAACACCATATATTTT. This codes for CASSETAFAGNTIYF.

This clonotype was seen at least ten times. The chain joins TRBV7-2 to TRBJ2-1; no firm D call. The germline CDR1 and CDR2 sequences are SGHTA and FQGNSA. This CDR3 has 11 amino acids. Between the trimmed V and J ends, which lost 2 bases and 9 bases, there was a span of 5 bases. DNA for the CDR3: TGTGCCAGCAGCTTAAAAACTGAGCAGTTCTTC. It translates to CASSLKTEQFF.